Listed below are T cell receptor beta chains from one sample, sequenced in a study of neurological immune-mediated disorders. MiXCR, applied by TCRdb to the 5' RACE reads, yields one record per CDR3 protein. The sample includes tens of thousands of distinct CDR3 sequences, 10% to 13% of them seen just once. The specimen sequenced was PBMCs. The receptors derive from a woman in her twenties or thirties with HTLV-1-associated myelopathy (HAM/TSP). CDR3s include the opening cysteine and the closing phenylalanine or tryptophan. A D gene is named only where the DNA matches it firmly. Clone size is given for some rows only: seen once, a few or many times, or a class if the clone is expanded.

V	D	J	size	CDR3	DNA
TRBV20-1	NA	TRBJ1-1	medium-sized	CSARDGERNTEAFF	TGCAGTGCTAGAGATGGGGAGAGGAACACTGAAGCTTTCTTT
TRBV10-2	TRBD2	TRBJ2-7	many	CASSILAGNYEQYF	TGCGCCAGCAGTATACTAGCGGGGAATTACGAGCAGTACTTC
TRBV12-3/TRBV12-4	TRBD1	TRBJ1-1	many	CASRGQGDTEAFF	TGTGCCAGCAGGGGACAGGGGGACACTGAAGCTTTCTTT
TRBV20-1	TRBD1	TRBJ2-3	many	CRGAGASARMDREGPDTQYF	TGCAGAGGGGCCGGGGCATCCGCCCGGATGGACAGGGAAGGACCAGATACGCAGTATTTT
TRBV5-1	TRBD1	TRBJ1-1	many	CASSLRTGKNTEAFF	TGCGCCAGCAGCTTGAGGACAGGGAAAAACACTGAAGCTTTCTTT
TRBV5-1	NA	TRBJ2-7	many	CASSLDYEQYF	TGCGCCAGCAGCTTGGACTACGAGCAGTACTTC
TRBV27	NA	TRBJ2-7	many	CASSLTGFEQYF	TGTGCCAGCAGTTTAACAGGGTTCGAGCAGTACTTC
TRBV7-6	NA	TRBJ1-6	many	CASSLGASYNSPLHF	TGTGCCAGCAGCTTAGGGGCGTCCTATAATTCACCCCTCCACTTT
TRBV10-3	TRBD1	TRBJ2-1	many	CAISDGQDQQFF	TGTGCCATCAGTGACGGACAGGACCAGCAGTTCTTC
TRBV5-1	NA	TRBJ2-6	many	CASSLGEAPGANVLTF	TGCGCCAGCAGCTTGGGGGAGGCTCCTGGGGCCAACGTCCTGACTTTC
TRBV25-1	NA	TRBJ2-6	NA	CASTPNRGNSGANVLTF	TGTGCCAGCACTCCGAACCGAGGGAACTCTGGGGCCAACGTCCTGACTTTC
TRBV20-1	TRBD2	TRBJ2-3	many	CSATTTSGGGDTQYF	TGCAGTGCTACAACTACTAGCGGGGGCGGAGATACGCAGTATTTT
TRBV10-3	NA	TRBJ1-1	many	CAISEGQTVNTEAFF	TGTGCCATCAGTGAGGGACAGACAGTGAACACTGAAGCTTTCTTT
TRBV12-3/TRBV12-4	TRBD2	TRBJ2-3	NA	CASSPGLAGVFTDTQYF	TGTGCCAGCAGTCCAGGACTAGCGGGGGTTTTCACAGATACGCAGTATTTT
TRBV20-1	TRBD2	TRBJ2-1	many	CSARDLADYNEQFF	TGCAGTGCTAGGGATCTAGCGGACTACAATGAGCAGTTCTTC
TRBV5-1	NA	TRBJ2-1	many	CASSLAGAGDEQFF	TGCGCCAGCAGCTTGGCTGGGGCAGGAGATGAGCAGTTCTTC
TRBV6-5	NA	TRBJ1-4	many	CASSTLHTGSNEKLFF	TGTGCCAGCAGTACGCTTCACACGGGCTCTAATGAAAAACTGTTTTTT
TRBV20-1	TRBD1	TRBJ1-3	many	CSAAGTAGNTIYF	TGCAGTGCTGCCGGGACAGCCGGAAACACCATATATTTT
TRBV20-1	TRBD2	TRBJ2-1	many	CSSTQLADPNEQFF	TGCAGTTCCACCCAACTAGCGGACCCCAATGAGCAGTTCTTC
TRBV9	TRBD1	TRBJ1-1	many	CASSPGGGQGYTEAFF	TGTGCCAGCAGCCCGGGGGGGGGACAGGGGTACACTGAAGCTTTCTTT
TRBV5-1	TRBD2	TRBJ2-2	many	CASSLFPRGRAGELFF	TGCGCCAGCAGCCTCTTCCCAAGAGGGAGGGCCGGGGAGCTGTTTTTT
TRBV6-6	NA	TRBJ2-1	NA	CASSYGDLTVYNEQFF	TGTGCCAGCAGTTACGGGGACCTGACGGTGTACAATGAGCAGTTCTTC
TRBV20-1	NA	TRBJ2-7	many	CSARDHTRTYEQYF	TGCAGTGCTAGAGATCACACTCGAACCTACGAGCAGTACTTC
TRBV5-1	TRBD1	TRBJ2-7	many	CASSTGTGGHDEQYF	TGCGCCAGCAGTACCGGGACAGGGGGTCATGACGAGCAGTACTTC
TRBV7-8	NA	TRBJ1-1	many	CASSLAGGVGTEAFF	TGTGCCAGCAGCTTAGCTGGGGGTGTAGGAACTGAAGCTTTCTTT
TRBV20-1	NA	TRBJ1-2	many	CSAREDGSGSYGYTF	TGCAGTGCTAGAGAAGACGGATCCGGGAGTTATGGCTACACCTTC
TRBV7-9	TRBD1	TRBJ1-2	many	CASSSTGADGYTF	TGTGCCAGCAGCTCTACAGGGGCGGATGGCTACACCTTC
TRBV20-1	NA	TRBJ2-7	many	CSAPGDKIQGSSYEQYF	TGCAGTGCTCCCGGTGATAAGATACAGGGCAGCTCCTACGAGCAGTACTTC
TRBV20-1	NA	TRBJ2-7	many	CSARWRVSSYEQYF	TGCAGTGCTAGGTGGCGCGTCAGCTCCTACGAGCAGTACTTC
TRBV7-8	NA	TRBJ1-1	many	CASSPQGTINTEAFF	TGTGCCAGCAGCCCCCAAGGGACTATCAACACTGAAGCTTTCTTT
TRBV25-1	NA	TRBJ1-6	NA	CASSDFFFGSPLHF	TGTGCCAGCAGTGATTTTTTTTTTGGTTCACCCCTCCACTTT
TRBV18	NA	TRBJ1-5	many	CASSPTTGDQPQHF	TGTGCCAGCTCACCAACGACAGGCGATCAGCCCCAGCATTTT
TRBV30	TRBD1	TRBJ1-1	many	CACLTGGTEAFF	TGTGCCTGCCTGACAGGGGGCACTGAAGCTTTCTTT
TRBV20-1	TRBD1	TRBJ1-4	many	CSAREGGGGAEKLFF	TGCAGTGCTAGAGAAGGGGGCGGGGGCGCAGAAAAACTGTTTTTT
TRBV12-3/TRBV12-4	NA	TRBJ1-1	many	CASSPGIGAFF	TGTGCCAGCAGCCCAGGGATCGGAGCTTTCTTT
TRBV7-2	NA	TRBJ2-7	many	CASSRASYEQYF	TGTGCCAGCAGCCGTGCGAGCTACGAGCAGTACTTC
TRBV6-1	NA	TRBJ1-5	many	CASSESKFPGLLPLQHF	TGTGCCAGCAGTGAGTCAAAGTTTCCGGGACTGTTACCTTTACAGCATTTT
TRBV6-1	NA	TRBJ1-3	many	CASRGSGNTIYF	TGTGCCAGCAGAGGATCTGGAAACACCATATATTTT
TRBV7-2	NA	TRBJ1-2	NA	CASSFYICSASGTPNYGYTF	NA
TRBV5-5	NA	TRBJ2-7	many	CASSLDTPYEQYF	TGTGCCAGCAGCTTAGACACCCCCTACGAGCAGTACTTC